This T cell receptor beta chain was profiled in a study of T cells after posttransplantation cyclophosphamide. Notes on the study in general: TRB overlap between skin or GI tissue T cells and blood was limited.

On this clone itself: Antigen unknown.

Control samples came 1 year after myeloablative marrow transplants with methotrexate plus calcineurin inhibitor. This CDR3 spans 12 amino acids. Germline CDR1 and CDR2: SNHLY and FYNNEI. J was trimmed by 2 bases and V by 9 bases; bases with no gene match: 4. TCRdb's copy holds only in-frame clones and misses some; the assay was immunoSEQ multiplex PCR. Here the sample spans roughly 20,000 clones, approximately 83% being singletons. Sequences were derived from PBMCs, sampled about 400 days after allogeneic stem cell transplant with calcineurin inhibitor and methotrexate. The chain has TRBV2 and TRBJ2-7; 7 bases line up with TRBD2. This TCR was sampled from a female patient aged 30 to 40 who received an allogeneic stem cell transplant from an unrelated donor, was CMV-positive, and had acute and chronic GVHD. Some T cells may possibly be graft donor cells. The CDR3 here is CASKAGAYEQYF. CDR3 in DNA: TGTGCCAGTAAGGCGGGGGCCTACGAGCAGTACTTC.